What follows is one T cell receptor beta chain and its context. What it recognizes is unknown. The record originates from a study of T cell responses to AZD1222 COVID-19 vaccine. Study results and caveats: Baseline seropositivity characterized only a handful of AZD1222 recipients. With dominance at 160-218 and 743-854, vaccine-associated CD4 TCRs spanned spike. Spike-specific TCRs gained breadth and depth after people received two AZD1222 doses. Reports say nearly half of spike-specific TCRs go after unmutated variant regions.

Profiled with immunoSEQ multiplex PCR; TCRdb holds only in-frame clones, not every one. The sample lists some 72,000 clones; about 90% were seen once. Germline V gene lookup returns CDR1 MNHEY and CDR2 SMNVEV (reference sequence). Between the trimmed V and J ends, which lost 2 bases and 5 bases, there was a span of 16 bases. The CDR3 spans 15 residues. The clonotype originates from an adult in good health. The chain couples TRBV27 to TRBJ2-7, with D possibly being TRBD1 (6 bases). The specimen comprised peripheral blood, sampled on day 0 of MenACWY control vaccination. This CDR3 reads CASSLGSGAPHEQYF. In nucleotides, the CDR3 is TGTGCCAGCAGTTTAGGGTCAGGGGCGCCCCACGAGCAGTACTTC.